This is a list of T cell receptor beta chains from one sample in a study of shared clonotypes between healthy human individuals. The data were produced by immunoSEQ multiplex PCR, yet TCRdb's version contains in-frame clones alone and is incomplete. Here the sample spans 1.5 million to 2.5 million clones, roughly 95% being singletons. Sample: naive CD8+ T cells sorted from blood. The receptors were sampled from a man in his late teens or twenties in good health. Each CDR3 is given with its conserved first and last residue. A D gene is named only where the DNA matches it firmly. Expanded clones get a size class; other rows say once, few or many, or leave the size out.

CDR3: CASSEELAYEQYF
DNA: TGTGCCAGCAGTGAAGAACTAGCCTACGAGCAGTACTTC
D: NA
J: TRBJ2-7
size: once
V: TRBV2

CDR3: CASSWTGGMGDTQYF
DNA: TGTGCCAGCAGCTGGACAGGGGGCATGGGAGATACGCAGTATTTT
D: TRBD1
J: TRBJ2-3
size: NA
V: TRBV11-2

CDR3: CASSLLGGSEAFF
DNA: TGTGCCAGCAGCTTATTGGGGGGTTCTGAAGCTTTCTTT
D: NA
J: TRBJ1-1
size: NA
V: TRBV7-9

CDR3: CASSTQTADTQYF
DNA: TGTGCCAGCAGTACCCAGACAGCAGATACGCAGTATTTT
D: NA
J: TRBJ2-3
size: NA
V: TRBV27

CDR3: CASSEYWGQDYEQYF
DNA: TGCGCCAGCAGTGAGTATTGGGGGCAAGACTACGAGCAGTACTTC
D: NA
J: TRBJ2-7
size: few
V: TRBV10-2

CDR3: CASSRTPLYEQYF
DNA: TGTGCCAGCAGTCGGACTCCGCTCTACGAGCAGTACTTC
D: NA
J: TRBJ2-7
size: NA
V: TRBV5-5

CDR3: CASSPTGGGYTF
DNA: TGTGCCAGCAGTCCTACAGGGGGTGGCTACACCTTC
D: TRBD1
J: TRBJ1-2
size: NA
V: TRBV27

CDR3: CASSYRTGGRYEQYF
DNA: TGTGCCAGCAGTTACAGGACAGGGGGCCGTTACGAGCAGTACTTC
D: TRBD1
J: TRBJ2-7
size: NA
V: TRBV6-5

CDR3: CASSLGYTPSYEQYF
DNA: TGTGCCAGCAGCTTAGGGTACACACCTTCCTACGAGCAGTACTTC
D: NA
J: TRBJ2-7
size: NA
V: TRBV7-2

CDR3: CASRPGAEPYEQYF
DNA: TGTGCCAGCAGGCCAGGGGCGGAACCCTACGAGCAGTACTTC
D: NA
J: TRBJ2-7
size: NA
V: TRBV2

CDR3: CASSQGGTGTVYEQYF
DNA: TGCGCCAGCAGCCAAGGGGGGACGGGGACCGTCTACGAGCAGTACTTC
D: NA
J: TRBJ2-7
size: NA
V: TRBV4-1

CDR3: CASSLSGSSYNSPLHF
DNA: TGTGCCAGCAGCTTAAGCGGATCCTCCTATAATTCACCCCTCCACTTT
D: NA
J: TRBJ1-6
size: once
V: TRBV7-8

CDR3: CASSFGTSPPYEQYF
DNA: TGTGCCAGCAGTTTCGGGACTTCCCCGCCCTACGAGCAGTACTTC
D: NA
J: TRBJ2-7
size: once
V: TRBV6-6

CDR3: CASSQDGTGYEQYF
DNA: TGCGCCAGCAGCCAAGACGGGACAGGTTACGAGCAGTACTTC
D: TRBD1
J: TRBJ2-7
size: NA
V: TRBV4-3

CDR3: CASRAPGDSNQPQHF
DNA: TGTGCCAGCAGGGCGCCGGGGGATAGCAATCAGCCCCAGCATTTT
D: NA
J: TRBJ1-5
size: NA
V: TRBV28

CDR3: CASRTTGSSYEQYF
DNA: TGCGCCAGTCGGACAACAGGGTCCTCCTACGAGCAGTACTTC
D: NA
J: TRBJ2-7
size: NA
V: TRBV5-1

CDR3: CASSPRTGNEQFF
DNA: TGCGCCAGCAGCCCCCGGACAGGCAATGAGCAGTTCTTC
D: TRBD1
J: TRBJ2-1
size: NA
V: TRBV4-1

CDR3: CASSPLRGDTEAFF
DNA: TGCGCCAGCAGCCCCCTAAGAGGTGATACTGAAGCTTTCTTT
D: NA
J: TRBJ1-1
size: once
V: TRBV4-1

CDR3: CASSSGTSGSHEQFF
DNA: TGCGCCAGCAGTTCCGGGACTAGCGGGAGCCATGAGCAGTTCTTC
D: TRBD2
J: TRBJ2-1
size: NA
V: TRBV10-1

CDR3: CASSLDSYNEQFF
DNA: TGTGCCAGCAGCCTCGATTCCTACAATGAGCAGTTCTTC
D: NA
J: TRBJ2-1
size: NA
V: TRBV5-4

CDR3: CASSSVPGPKYGYTF
DNA: TGTGCCAGCAGCTCAGTACCGGGGCCCAAGTATGGCTACACCTTC
D: NA
J: TRBJ1-2
size: NA
V: TRBV7-9

CDR3: CASSLGVAYEQYF
DNA: TGTGCCAGCAGCTTAGGGGTTGCCTACGAGCAGTACTTC
D: NA
J: TRBJ2-7
size: NA
V: TRBV11-2

CDR3: CASSEGTGLPYEQYF
DNA: TGTGCCAGCAGTGAAGGGACAGGCCTCCCCTACGAGCAGTACTTC
D: TRBD1
J: TRBJ2-7
size: NA
V: TRBV6-1

CDR3: CSVVGLQSDGYTF
DNA: TGCAGCGTTGTTGGGTTGCAGAGCGATGGCTACACCTTC
D: NA
J: TRBJ1-2
size: NA
V: TRBV29-1

CDR3: CASSYGGWEDNEQFF
DNA: TGTGCCAGCAGTTACGGGGGTTGGGAAGACAATGAGCAGTTCTTC
D: NA
J: TRBJ2-1
size: NA
V: TRBV6-5

CDR3: CASSPDGVQGAEGYTF
DNA: TGTGCCAGCAGCCCAGATGGGGTTCAGGGGGCGGAAGGCTACACCTTC
D: TRBD1
J: TRBJ1-2
size: NA
V: TRBV7-9

CDR3: CASSTLGSPLHF
DNA: TGTGCCAGCAGCACCCTTGGATCGCCCCTCCACTTT
D: NA
J: TRBJ1-6
size: NA
V: TRBV9

CDR3: CASSLVSGRTLLGNEQFF
DNA: TGTGCCAGCAGTTTAGTTAGCGGGAGGACCCTGCTCGGGAATGAGCAGTTCTTC
D: TRBD2
J: TRBJ2-1
size: once
V: TRBV27

CDR3: CASSVAAAGPNTGELFF
DNA: TGTGCCAGCAGCGTAGCTGCCGCGGGACCGAACACCGGGGAGCTGTTTTTT
D: NA
J: TRBJ2-2
size: NA
V: TRBV9

CDR3: CASSLLQGENTEAFF
DNA: TGTGCCAGCAGCCTCCTTCAGGGCGAGAACACTGAAGCTTTCTTT
D: NA
J: TRBJ1-1
size: NA
V: TRBV7-9

CDR3: CASTVTGPTGELFF
DNA: TGTGCCAGCACCGTGACAGGGCCCACCGGGGAGCTGTTTTTT
D: TRBD1
J: TRBJ2-2
size: NA
V: TRBV7-2

CDR3: CASSFAGRQPQHF
DNA: TGTGCCAGCAGTTTTGCCGGTCGTCAGCCCCAGCATTTT
D: NA
J: TRBJ1-5
size: once
V: TRBV28

CDR3: CSVAGTEGDVFF
DNA: TGCAGCGTCGCCGGGACAGAGGGAGACGTGTTTTTT
D: TRBD1
J: TRBJ2-2
size: NA
V: TRBV29-1

CDR3: CASRPGNEQYF
DNA: TGTGCCAGCAGGCCGGGCAACGAGCAGTACTTC
D: NA
J: TRBJ2-7
size: NA
V: TRBV2

CDR3: CASSTDSNQPQHF
DNA: TGTGCCAGCAGCACTGACAGCAATCAGCCCCAGCATTTT
D: NA
J: TRBJ1-5
size: NA
V: TRBV9

CDR3: CASSESGGSGEQYF
DNA: TGCGCCAGCAGTGAGTCGGGGGGGTCCGGCGAGCAGTACTTC
D: TRBD2
J: TRBJ2-7
size: NA
V: TRBV10-1

CDR3: CAWRRRYGTGAYEQYF
DNA: TGTGCCTGGAGGAGGAGGTACGGGACAGGGGCCTACGAGCAGTACTTC
D: TRBD1
J: TRBJ2-7
size: NA
V: TRBV30

CDR3: CASSLDRESTEAFF
DNA: TGTGCCAGCAGCTTGGACAGGGAAAGCACTGAAGCTTTCTTT
D: NA
J: TRBJ1-1
size: few
V: TRBV5-6

CDR3: CASKYRGDYEQYF
DNA: TGTGCCAGCAAATACAGGGGCGACTACGAGCAGTACTTC
D: TRBD1
J: TRBJ2-7
size: NA
V: TRBV6-5

CDR3: CASSIDQGMNTEAFF
DNA: TGTGCCAGTAGTATAGATCAGGGGATGAACACTGAAGCTTTCTTT
D: NA
J: TRBJ1-1
size: NA
V: TRBV19

CDR3: CAWMVGYEQYF
DNA: TGTGCCTGGATGGTTGGGTACGAGCAGTACTTC
D: NA
J: TRBJ2-7
size: NA
V: TRBV30

CDR3: CASSFVRVDTEAFF
DNA: TGTGCCAGCAGTTTCGTCAGGGTCGACACTGAAGCTTTCTTT
D: NA
J: TRBJ1-1
size: once
V: TRBV28

CDR3: CASSEGLSYEQYF
DNA: TGCGCCAGCAGTGAAGGCCTTTCCTACGAGCAGTACTTC
D: NA
J: TRBJ2-7
size: once
V: TRBV10-1

CDR3: CAGRLAGGYNEQFF
DNA: TGTGCCGGCAGACTAGCGGGGGGCTACAATGAGCAGTTCTTC
D: TRBD2
J: TRBJ2-1
size: NA
V: TRBV6-1

CDR3: CASWWQLSGRHNEQFF
DNA: TGTGCCAGCTGGTGGCAGCTTAGCGGGAGGCACAATGAGCAGTTCTTC
D: TRBD2
J: TRBJ2-1
size: once
V: TRBV6-6

CDR3: CASSPTSGLYNEQFF
DNA: TGTGCCAGCAGTCCGACTAGCGGGCTCTACAATGAGCAGTTCTTC
D: TRBD2
J: TRBJ2-1
size: NA
V: TRBV6-5

CDR3: CASSGRGTAIYNSPLHF
DNA: TGTGCCAGCAGCGGGAGGGGGACAGCTATTTATAATTCACCCCTCCACTTT
D: TRBD1
J: TRBJ1-6
size: NA
V: TRBV28

CDR3: CASSVGIAGAVYEQYF
DNA: TGTGCCAGCAGCGTAGGGATAGCGGGAGCCGTCTACGAGCAGTACTTC
D: TRBD2
J: TRBJ2-7
size: NA
V: TRBV9

CDR3: CASSYSETTYGYTF
DNA: TGTGCCAGCAGTTACTCGGAGACGACCTATGGCTACACCTTC
D: NA
J: TRBJ1-2
size: NA
V: TRBV6-5